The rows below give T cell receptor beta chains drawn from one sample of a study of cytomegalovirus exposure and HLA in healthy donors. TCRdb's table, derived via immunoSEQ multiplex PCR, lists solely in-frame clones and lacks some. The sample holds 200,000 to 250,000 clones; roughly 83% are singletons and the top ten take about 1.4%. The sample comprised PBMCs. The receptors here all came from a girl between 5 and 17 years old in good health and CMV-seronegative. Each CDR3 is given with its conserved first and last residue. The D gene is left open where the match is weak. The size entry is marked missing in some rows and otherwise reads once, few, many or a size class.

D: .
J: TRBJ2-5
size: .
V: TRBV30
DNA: TGTGCCTGGAGTGTTGGGGCCCAGACCCAGTACTTC
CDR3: CAWSVGAQTQYF

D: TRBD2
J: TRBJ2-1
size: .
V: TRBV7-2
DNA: TGTGCCAGCAGCCCAACGGGGACTAGCGGGGGCAATGAGCAGTTCTTC
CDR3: CASSPTGTSGGNEQFF

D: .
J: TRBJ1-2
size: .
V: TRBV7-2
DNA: TGTGCCAGCAGCATTATTCCGGGAGACTATGGCTACACCTTC
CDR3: CASSIIPGDYGYTF

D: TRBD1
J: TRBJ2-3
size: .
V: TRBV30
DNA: TGTGCCTGGAGTGGGACAGGGGGGAATACGCAGTATTTT
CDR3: CAWSGTGGNTQYF

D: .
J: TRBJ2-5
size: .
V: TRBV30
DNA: TGTGCCGGCGGGACTCCAGAGACCCAGTACTTC
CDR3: CAGGTPETQYF

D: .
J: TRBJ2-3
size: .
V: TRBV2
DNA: TGTGCCAGCAGTGAAGCGCTTCTGGCCCACACAGATACGCAGTATTTT
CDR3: CASSEALLAHTDTQYF

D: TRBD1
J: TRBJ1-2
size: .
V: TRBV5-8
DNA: TGTGCCAGCAGCCGACCGGGACAGGCAAACTATGGCTACACCTTC
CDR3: CASSRPGQANYGYTF

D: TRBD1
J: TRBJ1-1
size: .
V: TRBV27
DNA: TGTGCCAGCAGAAAACCGACAGGGGCGAACACTGAAGCTTTCTTT
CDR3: CASRKPTGANTEAFF

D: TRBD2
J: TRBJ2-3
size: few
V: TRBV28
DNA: TGTGCCAGTGTTAGCGGGTCCGAAGATACGCAGTATTTT
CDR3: CASVSGSEDTQYF

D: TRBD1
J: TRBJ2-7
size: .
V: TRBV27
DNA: TGTGCCAGCGCCTGGGAGGGACAGGGGGAGCAGTACTTC
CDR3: CASAWEGQGEQYF

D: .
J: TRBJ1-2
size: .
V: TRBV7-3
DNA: TGTGCCAGCAGCTTAAATTCCGGGGTCGGCTACACCTTC
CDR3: CASSLNSGVGYTF

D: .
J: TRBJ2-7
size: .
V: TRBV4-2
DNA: TGTGCCAGCACCCACCGGGCTAGCGAGGACTACGAGCAGTACTTC
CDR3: CASTHRASEDYEQYF

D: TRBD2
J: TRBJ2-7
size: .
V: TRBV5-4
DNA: TGTGCCAGCAGCTTAGCGGGAGGTTTGAACGAGCAGTACTTC
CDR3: CASSLAGGLNEQYF

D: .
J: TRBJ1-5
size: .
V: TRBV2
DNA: TGTGCCAGCAGCCTCGGTCAGCCCCAGCATTTT
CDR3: CASSLGQPQHF

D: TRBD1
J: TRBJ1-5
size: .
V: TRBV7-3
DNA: TGTGCCAGCAGCGGTGGGACAGAACTTTATAGCAATCAGCCCCAGCATTTT
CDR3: CASSGGTELYSNQPQHF

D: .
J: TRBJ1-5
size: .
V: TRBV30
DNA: TGTGCCTGGAGTGTGGGGGGGAATCAGCCCCAGCATTTT
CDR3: CAWSVGGNQPQHF

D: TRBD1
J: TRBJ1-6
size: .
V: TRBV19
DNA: TGTGCCAGTAGCCACATAAGGGGGCTACCTAATTCACCCCTCCACTTT
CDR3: CASSHIRGLPNSPLHF

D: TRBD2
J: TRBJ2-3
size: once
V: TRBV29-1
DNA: TGCAGCGCCCGGGAGGGGGGAGGCACAGATACGCAGTATTTT
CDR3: CSAREGGGTDTQYF

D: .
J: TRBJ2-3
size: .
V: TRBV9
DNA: TGTGCCAGCAGCGTAGGACTACCAAACACAGATACGCAGTATTTT
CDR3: CASSVGLPNTDTQYF

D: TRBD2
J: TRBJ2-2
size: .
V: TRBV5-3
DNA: TGTGCCAGAAGTGCGGGACTAGCCTCTACCGGGGAGCTGTTTTTT
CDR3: CARSAGLASTGELFF

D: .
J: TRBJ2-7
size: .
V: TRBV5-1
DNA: TGCGCCAGCAGCTTGGCCCAATTTAAACAGCATCCCTACGAGCAGTACTTC
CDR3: CASSLAQFKQHPYEQYF

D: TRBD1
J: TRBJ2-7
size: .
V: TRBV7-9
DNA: TGTGCCAGCAGCTTAGAGGGGGCCAAAGAGCAGTACTTC
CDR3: CASSLEGAKEQYF

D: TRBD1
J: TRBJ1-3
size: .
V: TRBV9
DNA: TGTGCCAGCAGCAAAGACAGGGAACTACTTTCTGGAAACACCATATATTTT
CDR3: CASSKDRELLSGNTIYF

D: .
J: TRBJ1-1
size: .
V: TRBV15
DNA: TGTGCCACCAGCCCCAGGGCAGTGAACACTGAAGCTTTCTTT
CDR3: CATSPRAVNTEAFF

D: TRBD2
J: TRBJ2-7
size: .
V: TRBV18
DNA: TGTGCCAGCTCACCTGGACTAGCGGGAGGGTCGATCGAGCAGTACTTC
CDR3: CASSPGLAGGSIEQYF

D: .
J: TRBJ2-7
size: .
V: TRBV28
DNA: TGTGCCAGCAGCACTCTGCGAGCGACGCTATACGAGCAGTACTTC
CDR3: CASSTLRATLYEQYF

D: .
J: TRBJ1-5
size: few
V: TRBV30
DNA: TGTGCCTGGAGTGTGGCTGGCAGCAATCAGCCCCAGCATTTT
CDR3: CAWSVAGSNQPQHF